Following are 3 T cell receptor beta chains from one sample sequenced in a study of T cell repertoires in cytomegalovirus infection. One entry per CDR3 protein results from TCRdb running MiXCR on the reads. Of 650,000 to 900,000 distinct CDR3 sequences in the sample, about 30% are singletons; the top ten hold roughly an eighth. These receptors are not linked to any known antigen. Sequencing was performed on cultured CD8+ T cells from PBMCs, taken from culture after CMV antigen stimulation. The receptors here all came from a human donor in good health (CMV status not recorded). Some clones in this sample may be carry-over from other donors' samples.

Many counts were recorded for this clonotype. The chain joins TRBV7-9 to TRBJ1-1, with D perhaps TRBD1 (5 bases). V was clipped by 6 bases and J by 3 bases, with 14 bases between them. Germline V gene sequence: CDR1 SEHNR, CDR2 FQNEAQ (reference sequence). This CDR3 has 14 residues. In DNA, the CDR3 is TGTGCCAGCAGTTCCCCTGGGGGGGACACTGAAGCTTTCTTT. Translating it yields CASSSPGGDTEAFF.

This clonotype has just a few counts. J is TRBJ1-1 and V is TRBV4-3; no firm D call. Per germline, CDR1 LGHNA and CDR2 YSLEER. The CDR3 spans 14 residues. V was pared by 0 bases and J by 0 bases, with 5 bases between. CDR3 protein: CASSQEMLNTEAFF. The CDR3 nucleotides read TGCGCCAGCAGCCAAGAGATGTTGAACACTGAAGCTTTCTTT.

The chain combines TRBV2 with TRBJ2-1; D unclear. The CDR3 covers 15 residues. V was clipped by 4 bases and J by 2 bases, with 12 bases between them. Germline CDR1 reads SNHLY; CDR2 reads FYNNEI. CDR3 residues: CASSVVRAAYNEQFF. The CDR3 coding sequence is TGTGCCAGCAGTGTGGTAAGGGCGGCCTACAATGAGCAGTTCTTC.